What follows are 16 T cell receptor beta chains derived from one specimen sequenced in a study of blood T cell repertoires in COVID-19 (dated by TCRdb to the early 2020s). Receptor amplification or capture employed the immunoSEQ multiplex PCR assay. The table comes from immuneACCESS by way of TCRdb, which keeps in-frame sequences with V and J called. Part of the clones is missing from these tables; in studies checked, under half for an unresolved V gene and the rest for unknown reasons. The sample table records a few hundred thousand clones; around four fifths of these occur just once. The ten largest clones add up to less than 4.5% of the sample. What was sequenced was peripheral blood. The origin of the receptors is a woman aged 45-65 years with active or convalescent COVID-19.

The CDR3 loop is CASSTTSGYTYEQYF. CDR3 bases: TGTGCCAGTAGTACGACTAGCGGGTACACCTACGAGCAGTACTTC. The chain couples TRBV19 to TRBJ2-7; 10 bases match TRBD2. J lost 2 bases, V lost 4 bases, and 5 bases had no gene match. CDR1 and CDR2 from the germline V gene are LNHDA and SQIVND (reference sequence). The CDR3 runs 15 residues.

This chain connects TRBV7-9 to TRBJ1-4; D call uncertain. V shed 0 bases and J shed 8 bases, with 10 bases lying between them. CDR1 SEHNR and CDR2 FQNEAQ come from the germline V gene (reference sequence). The CDR3 is 14 residues long. The CDR3 nucleotides are TGTGCCAGCAGCTTAGCCGGGTCGGTGGAAAAACTGTTTTTT. It is translated as CASSLAGSVEKLFF.

The J gene is TRBJ2-1, the V gene TRBV29-1; 9 bases are shared with TRBD1. The CDR3 contains 14 residues. Germline values: CDR1 SQVTM, CDR2 ANQGSEA. V shed 8 bases, J shed 6 bases, and the junction held 11 bases outside the gene matches. In DNA, the CDR3 is TGCAGCTTAACACCGGGACAGGGTATCAATGAGCAGTTCTTC. Translating it yields CSLTPGQGINEQFF.

The genes are TRBV7-6 and TRBJ1-1; perhaps TRBD1 as D (6 bases). Germline lookup yields CDR1 SGHVS and CDR2 FNYEAQ. The CDR3 has 15 residues. V was cut by 3 bases and J by 0 bases, with 11 bases left in between. The DNA of the CDR3 is TGTGCCAGCAGCTTCCAGGACAGAGTGAACACTGAAGCTTTCTTT. Its protein product is CASSFQDRVNTEAFF.

The V and J genes are TRBV6-5 and TRBJ2-5, with D perhaps TRBD1 (6 bases). This CDR3 region has 13 residues. V gave up 6 bases and J gave up 2 bases, with 10 bases separating them. Germline CDR1 is MNHEY and CDR2 is SVGAGI. This CDR3 is CASRQGGQETQYF. The CDR3 DNA sequence: TGTGCCAGCAGACAAGGGGGACAAGAGACCCAGTACTTC.

This chain connects TRBV3-1 (or the pseudogene TRBV3-2) to TRBJ2-1; 12 nucleotides agree with TRBD2. CDR1 and CDR2 (germline): LGHDT, YNNKEL (reference sequence). This CDR3 is 19 amino acids long. Trimming at V came to 3 bases and at J to 7 bases, leaving 16 bases not matched to a gene. The CDR3 region is CASSQDGLAGIGYRNEQFF. The CDR3 bases are TGTGCCAGCAGCCAGGACGGACTAGCGGGAATTGGTTATAGGAATGAGCAGTTCTTC.

The chain carries TRBV19 and TRBJ1-6; D gene uncertain. Germline values: CDR1 LNHDA, CDR2 SQIVND (reference sequence). Trimming took off 5 bases at V and 8 bases at J, with 10 bases between the two ends. The CDR3 spans 13 residues. CDR3 DNA: TGTGCCAGTAGTCCCGGTCGGGATTCACCCCTCCACTTT. It encodes CASSPGRDSPLHF.

J is TRBJ1-1 and V is TRBV5-1, with a tentative D call TRBD1 (5 bases). Germline CDR1 reads SGHRS; CDR2 reads YFSETQ. The CDR3 spans 17 residues. V was cut by 0 bases and J by 1 base, with 16 bases left in between. Here the CDR3 DNA reads TGCGCCAGCAGCTTGGACTATCCCAGGGAGGGGAACACTGAAGCTTTCTTT. It is translated as CASSLDYPREGNTEAFF.

This sequence joins TRBV9 and TRBJ2-3, with TRBD2 matching 8 bases. CDR3 length: 17 amino acids. CDR1 is SGDLS, CDR2 YYNGEE, per germline. V lost 0 bases, J lost 5 bases, and 11 bases stayed unmatched. Here the CDR3 reads CASSVDGRAFVGDTQYF. The CDR3 nucleotides are TGTGCCAGCAGCGTAGACGGGAGGGCCTTTGTGGGAGATACGCAGTATTTT.

The chain recombines TRBV16 with TRBJ2-1, with 10 bases lining up with TRBD2. The length of the CDR3 is 13 residues. Germline-derived CDR1 and CDR2 are KGHSY and FQNENV. V lost 0 bases and J lost 15; bases outside the gene matches: 5. CDR3: CASSQSTSGTPFF. Written as DNA, the CDR3 is TGTGCCAGCAGCCAATCTACTAGCGGGACCCCGTTCTTC.

A note on this clone: A much larger clone differs by one base, so this may be a read error. The same CDR3 arises from other DNA sequences in this sample as well. V is TRBV18 and J is TRBJ1-1; the D gene is possibly TRBD1 (5 bases). V was cut by 3 bases and J by 1 base, with 6 bases left in between. This CDR3 is built from 13 residues. Germline V gene lookup returns CDR1 KGHSH and CDR2 LQKENI. DNA of the CDR3: TGTGCCAGCTCACCCGGACAGAACACTGAAGCTTTCTTT. Protein: CASSPGQNTEAFF.

V gene TRBV3-1 (or the pseudogene TRBV3-2) combines with J gene TRBJ1-2; 12 bases agree with TRBD1. In germline, CDR1 is LGHDT, CDR2 YNNKEL (reference sequence). The CDR3 covers 17 residues. V was clipped by 3 bases and J by 4 bases; unmatched bases: 9. Here the CDR3 reads CASSQGGTGGASYGYTF. As DNA, the CDR3 is TGTGCCAGCAGCCAGGGCGGGACAGGGGGCGCATCCTATGGCTACACCTTC.

This clone appeared once. This rearrangement joins TRBV11-2 to TRBJ1-1, with a tentative D call TRBD1 (5 bases). The CDR3 consists of 14 residues. Per the germline V gene, CDR1 is SGHAT and CDR2 is FQNNGV. Between the trimmed V and J ends, which lost 7 bases and 4 bases, there was a span of 16 bases. The CDR3 DNA is TGTGCCAGCATTCACCTCAGGAGGGGCACTGAAGCTTTCTTT. Its protein product is CASIHLRRGTEAFF.

V usage is TRBV10-3 and J usage is TRBJ1-6; D may be TRBD1 (5 bases). Trimming took off 6 bases at V and 5 bases at J, with 20 bases between the two ends. The germline V gene encodes CDR1 ENHRY and CDR2 SYGVKD. The CDR3 spans 17 residues. CDR3 in amino acids: CAISPLPGGPDNSPLHF. In DNA, the CDR3 is TGTGCCATCAGCCCCCTACCGGGGGGACCGGATAATTCACCCCTCCACTTT.

The CDR3 region is CASSLSAHGYQPQHF. The CDR3 DNA reads TGTGCCAGCAGTTTAAGTGCGCACGGGTATCAGCCCCAGCATTTT. The chain has TRBV28 and TRBJ1-5; D gene uncertain. Trimming left V 2 bases short and J 5 bases short, with 13 bases between. The CDR3 covers 15 residues. The germline CDR1 and CDR2 sequences are MDHEN and SYDVKM.

The V call is TRBV5-1, the J call TRBJ1-1; D uncertain. Trimming pared 4 bases from V and 0 bases from J, leaving 7 bases between. The germline CDR1 and CDR2 sequences are SGHRS and YFSETQ. The CDR3 is made up of 13 amino acids. This CDR3 reads CASSRNMNTEAFF. CDR3 nucleotides: TGCGCCAGCAGCCGTAATATGAACACTGAAGCTTTCTTT.